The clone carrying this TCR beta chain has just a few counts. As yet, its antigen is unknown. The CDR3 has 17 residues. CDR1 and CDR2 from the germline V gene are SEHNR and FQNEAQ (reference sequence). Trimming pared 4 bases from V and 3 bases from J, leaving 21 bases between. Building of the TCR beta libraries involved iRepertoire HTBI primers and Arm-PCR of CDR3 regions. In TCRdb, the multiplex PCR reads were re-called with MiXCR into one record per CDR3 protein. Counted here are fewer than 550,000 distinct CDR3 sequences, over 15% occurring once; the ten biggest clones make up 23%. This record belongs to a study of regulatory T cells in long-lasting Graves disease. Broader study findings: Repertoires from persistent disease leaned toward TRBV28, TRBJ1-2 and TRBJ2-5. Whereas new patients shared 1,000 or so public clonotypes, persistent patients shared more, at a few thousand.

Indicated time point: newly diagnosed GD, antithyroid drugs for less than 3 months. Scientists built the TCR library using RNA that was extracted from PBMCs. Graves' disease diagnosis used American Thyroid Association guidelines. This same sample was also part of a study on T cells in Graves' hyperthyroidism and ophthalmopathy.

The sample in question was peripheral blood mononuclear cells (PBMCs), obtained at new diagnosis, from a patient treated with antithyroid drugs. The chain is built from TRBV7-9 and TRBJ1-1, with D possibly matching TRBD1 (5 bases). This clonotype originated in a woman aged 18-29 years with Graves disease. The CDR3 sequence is CASSSVARTLRDTEAFF. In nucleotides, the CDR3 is TGTGCCAGCAGCTCAGTCGCCCGGACACTCCGAGACACTGAAGCTTTCTTT.